This T cell receptor beta chain was sequenced during a study of blood T cell repertoires in COVID-19. Study background: Sites in the United States, Italy and Spain provided acute and convalescent COVID-19 samples.

In the original workflow: Scientists estimated how many nucleated cells there were by amplifying reference gene primers. Sequenced by immunoSEQ multiplex PCR; TCRdb stores in-frame clones only, minus some. Clone size and V and J calls were adopted from that table, with D and trimming inferred from the DNA. The table records fewer than 120,000 clones, about 85% of them present only once. The clonotype was recovered from a human donor in a cohort sampled during active COVID-19. Material: peripheral blood.

The DNA of the CDR3 is TGTGCCATCAGTGAGTCGAGACAGGGTCAAGGTGAAGCTTTCTTT. It translates to CAISESRQGQGEAFF. The genes are TRBV10-3 and TRBJ1-1; 7 bases align to TRBD1. The CDR3 extends over 15 amino acids. The V gene end was trimmed by 0 bases and the J gene end by 7 bases; junction bases not matched to a gene: 8. Per the germline V gene, CDR1 is ENHRY and CDR2 is SYGVKD.